A selection of T cell receptor beta chains follows, all from one sample in a study of blood T cells in healthy people across ages. TCRdb reprocessed the 5' RACE reads with MiXCR, giving one entry per CDR3 protein. The table has 800,000 to 900,000 distinct CDR3 sequences, around 62% seen once. The sample comprised blood. The receptor set was obtained from a man aged 30 to 45 in good health. Each CDR3 is given with its conserved first and last residue. Each record gives: V gene, clone size, CDR3 protein. Clone size is stated in some rows and not others, as once, few, many or a class when expanded.

TRBV6-2/TRBV6-3	NA	CASSYSLVQGITDTQYF
TRBV7-2	NA	CARSLGLGYNEQFF
TRBV6-6	NA	CATSSGGQPQHF
TRBV7-8	NA	CASSDRGTQYF
TRBV20-1	NA	CSAAGTSGPETQYF
TRBV6-2/TRBV6-3	NA	CASSSWTSVAPGELFF
TRBV4-3	NA	CASSQLTGGRETQYF
TRBV7-8	few	CATGVVEGYEQYF
TRBV15	NA	CATSVTRTGRGSYGYTF
TRBV29-1	NA	CSAGQGENQPQHF
TRBV14	NA	CASGKRTGEGIRYF
TRBV7-9	few	CASSSTPSGEQYF
TRBV6-5	NA	CASRPQGQETQYF
TRBV20-1	NA	CSARPPRGDSYNEQFF
TRBV6-6	NA	CASRGTWGDYEQYF
TRBV20-1	NA	CSAQNGGSLSYEQYF
TRBV6-5	NA	CASSYSAGAVEQFF